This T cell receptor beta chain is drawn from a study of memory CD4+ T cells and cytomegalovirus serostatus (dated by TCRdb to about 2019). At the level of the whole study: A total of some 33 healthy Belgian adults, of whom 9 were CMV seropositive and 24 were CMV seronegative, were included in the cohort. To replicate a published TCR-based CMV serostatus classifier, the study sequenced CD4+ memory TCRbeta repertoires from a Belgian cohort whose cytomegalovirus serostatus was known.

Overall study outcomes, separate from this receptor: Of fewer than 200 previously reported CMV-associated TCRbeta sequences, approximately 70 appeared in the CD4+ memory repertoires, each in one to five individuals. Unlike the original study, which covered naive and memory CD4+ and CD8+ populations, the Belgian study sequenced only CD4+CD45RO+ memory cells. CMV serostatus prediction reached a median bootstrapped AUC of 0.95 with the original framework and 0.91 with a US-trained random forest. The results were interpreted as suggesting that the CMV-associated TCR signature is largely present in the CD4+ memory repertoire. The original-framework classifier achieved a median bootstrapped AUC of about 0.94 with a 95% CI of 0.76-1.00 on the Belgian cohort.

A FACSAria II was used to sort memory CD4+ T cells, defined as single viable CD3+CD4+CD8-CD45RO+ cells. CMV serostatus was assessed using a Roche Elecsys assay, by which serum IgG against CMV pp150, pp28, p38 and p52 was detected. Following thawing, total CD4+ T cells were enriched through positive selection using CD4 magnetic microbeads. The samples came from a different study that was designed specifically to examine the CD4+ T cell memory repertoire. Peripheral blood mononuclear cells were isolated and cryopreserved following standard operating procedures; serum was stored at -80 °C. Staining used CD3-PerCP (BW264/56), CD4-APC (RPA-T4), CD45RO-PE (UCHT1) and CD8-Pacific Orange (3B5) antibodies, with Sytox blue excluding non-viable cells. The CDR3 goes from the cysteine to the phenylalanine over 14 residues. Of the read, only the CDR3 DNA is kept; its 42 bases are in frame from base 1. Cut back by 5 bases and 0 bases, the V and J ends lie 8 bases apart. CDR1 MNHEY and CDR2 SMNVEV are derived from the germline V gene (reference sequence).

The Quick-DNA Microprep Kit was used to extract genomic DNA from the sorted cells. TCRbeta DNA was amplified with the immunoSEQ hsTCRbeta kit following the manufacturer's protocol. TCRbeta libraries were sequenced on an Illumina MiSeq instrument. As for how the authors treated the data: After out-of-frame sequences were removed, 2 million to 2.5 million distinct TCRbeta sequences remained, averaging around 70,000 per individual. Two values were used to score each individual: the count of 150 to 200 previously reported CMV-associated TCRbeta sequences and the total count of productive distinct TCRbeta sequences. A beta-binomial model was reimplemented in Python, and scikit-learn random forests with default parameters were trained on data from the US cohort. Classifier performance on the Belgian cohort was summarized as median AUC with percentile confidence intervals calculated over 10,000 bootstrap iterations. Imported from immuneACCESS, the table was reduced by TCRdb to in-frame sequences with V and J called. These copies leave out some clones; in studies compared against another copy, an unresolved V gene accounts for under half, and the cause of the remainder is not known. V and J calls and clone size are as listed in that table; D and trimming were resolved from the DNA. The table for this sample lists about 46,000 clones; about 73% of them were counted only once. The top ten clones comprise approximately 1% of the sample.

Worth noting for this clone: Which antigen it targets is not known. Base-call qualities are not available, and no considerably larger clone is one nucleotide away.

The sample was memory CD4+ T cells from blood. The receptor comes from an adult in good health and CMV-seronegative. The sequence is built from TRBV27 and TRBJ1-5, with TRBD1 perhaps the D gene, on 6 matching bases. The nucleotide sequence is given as TGTGCCAGCAGTAGGGGGTATAGCAATCAGCCCCAGCATTTT. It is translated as CASSRGYSNQPQHF.